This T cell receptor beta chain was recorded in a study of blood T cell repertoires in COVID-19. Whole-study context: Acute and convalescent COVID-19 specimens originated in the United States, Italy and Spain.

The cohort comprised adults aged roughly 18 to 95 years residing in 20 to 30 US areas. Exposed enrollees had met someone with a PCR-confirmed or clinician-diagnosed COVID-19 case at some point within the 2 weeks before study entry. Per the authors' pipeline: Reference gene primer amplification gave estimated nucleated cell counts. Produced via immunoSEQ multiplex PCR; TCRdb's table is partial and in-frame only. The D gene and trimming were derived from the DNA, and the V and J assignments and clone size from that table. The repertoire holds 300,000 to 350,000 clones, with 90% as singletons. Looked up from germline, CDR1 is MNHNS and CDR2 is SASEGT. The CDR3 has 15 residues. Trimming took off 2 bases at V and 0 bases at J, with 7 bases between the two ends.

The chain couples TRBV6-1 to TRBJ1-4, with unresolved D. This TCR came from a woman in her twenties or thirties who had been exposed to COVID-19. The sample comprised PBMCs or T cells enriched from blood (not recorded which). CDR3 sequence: CASSEITATNEKLFF. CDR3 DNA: TGTGCCAGCAGTGAAATTACGGCAACTAATGAAAAACTGTTTTTT.